This entry concerns a single T cell receptor (beta chain). CDR1 is MDHEN and CDR2 is SYDVKM in the germline V gene. This CDR3 spans 12 amino acids. The germline V and J ends were trimmed by 6 bases and 7 bases, with 10 bases remaining between them. A primer matching the constant region was used to make TCR beta cDNA from approximately 500 ng of total RNA. Three nested multiplex PCR rounds, a slightly modified ARM-PCR method, built the TCR beta libraries. With TRBV1-TRBV30 forward primers and a C-beta reverse primer, the first two PCR rounds were run for roughly 10 cycles each. TCRdb itself ran the multiplex PCR reads through MiXCR, one entry per CDR3 protein. Among 100,000 or so distinct CDR3 sequences listed, over 55% were seen once. DNA and RNA were both co-extracted from approximately 20-30 mg of bulk tissue that had not been sorted. This sample was taken from a study of tumor-infiltrating lymphocytes in primary liver carcinoma.

The rearrangement joins TRBV28 to TRBJ2-1; D is unresolved. This sequence originates from a woman in her sixties or seventies with primary liver carcinoma and hepatitis B virus infection. Sequencing was performed on liver tumor tissue from sampling region 5. Subset indicated: tumor region T5, tumor centre. The CDR3 is CASSRNRNEQFF. As DNA, the CDR3 is TGTGCCAGCAGCCGTAACCGAAATGAGCAGTTCTTC.